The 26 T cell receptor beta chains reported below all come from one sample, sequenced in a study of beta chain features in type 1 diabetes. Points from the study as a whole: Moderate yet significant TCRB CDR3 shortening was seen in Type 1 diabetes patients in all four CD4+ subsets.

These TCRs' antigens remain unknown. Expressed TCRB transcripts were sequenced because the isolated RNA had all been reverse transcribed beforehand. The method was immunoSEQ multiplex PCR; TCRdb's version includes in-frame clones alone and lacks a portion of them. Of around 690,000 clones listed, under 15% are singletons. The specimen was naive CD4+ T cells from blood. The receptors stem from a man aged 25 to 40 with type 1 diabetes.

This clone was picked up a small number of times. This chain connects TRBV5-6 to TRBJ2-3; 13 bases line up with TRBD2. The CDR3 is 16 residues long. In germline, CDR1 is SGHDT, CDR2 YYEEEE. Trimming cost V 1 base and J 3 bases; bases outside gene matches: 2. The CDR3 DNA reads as TGTGCCAGCAGCTTGCGGACTAGCGGGGGTACAGATACGCAGTATTTT. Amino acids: CASSLRTSGGTDTQYF.

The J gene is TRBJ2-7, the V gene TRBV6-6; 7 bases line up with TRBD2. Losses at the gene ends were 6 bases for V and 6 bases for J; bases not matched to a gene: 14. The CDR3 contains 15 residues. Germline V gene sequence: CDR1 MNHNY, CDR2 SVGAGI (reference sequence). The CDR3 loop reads CASRQPGTIGGEQYF. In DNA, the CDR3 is TGTGCCAGCAGGCAACCCGGGACTATTGGCGGCGAGCAGTACTTC.

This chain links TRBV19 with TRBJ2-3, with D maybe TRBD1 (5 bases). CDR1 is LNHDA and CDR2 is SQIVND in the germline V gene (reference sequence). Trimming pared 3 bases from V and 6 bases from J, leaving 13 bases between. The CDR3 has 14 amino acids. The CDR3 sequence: CASSIVQGRDTQYF. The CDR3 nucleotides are TGTGCCAGTAGTATTGTCCAGGGCAGGGATACGCAGTATTTT.

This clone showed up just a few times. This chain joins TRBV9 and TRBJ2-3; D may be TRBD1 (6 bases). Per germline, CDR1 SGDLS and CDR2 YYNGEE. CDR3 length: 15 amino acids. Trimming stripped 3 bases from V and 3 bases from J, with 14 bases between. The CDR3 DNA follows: TGTGCCAGCAGCGAGGGGACCGGACAGACAGATACGCAGTATTTT. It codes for CASSEGTGQTDTQYF.

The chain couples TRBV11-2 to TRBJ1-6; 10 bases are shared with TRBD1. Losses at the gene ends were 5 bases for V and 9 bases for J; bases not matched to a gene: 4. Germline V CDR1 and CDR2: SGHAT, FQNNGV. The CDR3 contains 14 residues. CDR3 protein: CASSPGTGASPLHF. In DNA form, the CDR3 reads TGTGCCAGCAGCCCCGGGACAGGGGCTTCACCCCTCCACTTT.

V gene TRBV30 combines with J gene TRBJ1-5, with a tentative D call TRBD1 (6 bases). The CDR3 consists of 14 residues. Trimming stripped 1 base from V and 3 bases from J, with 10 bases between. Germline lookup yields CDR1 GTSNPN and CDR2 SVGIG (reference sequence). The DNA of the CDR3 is TGTGCCTGGAGTGGAGGGGACACCAATCAGCCCCAGCATTTT. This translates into CAWSGGDTNQPQHF.

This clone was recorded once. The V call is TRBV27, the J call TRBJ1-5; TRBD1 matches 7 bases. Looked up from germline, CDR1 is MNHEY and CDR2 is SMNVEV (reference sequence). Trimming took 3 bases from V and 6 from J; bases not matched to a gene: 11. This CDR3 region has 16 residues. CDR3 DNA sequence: TGTGCCAGCAGTTTCCTTCAGGGGGAAGTACGTCAGCCCCAGCATTTT. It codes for CASSFLQGEVRQPQHF.

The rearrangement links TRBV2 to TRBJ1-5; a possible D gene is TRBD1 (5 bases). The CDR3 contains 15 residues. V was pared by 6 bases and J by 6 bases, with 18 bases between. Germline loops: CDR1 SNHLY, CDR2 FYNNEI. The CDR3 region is CASRDLGGVGQPQHF. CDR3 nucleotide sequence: TGTGCCAGCAGGGACCTGGGAGGGGTCGGTCAGCCCCAGCATTTT.

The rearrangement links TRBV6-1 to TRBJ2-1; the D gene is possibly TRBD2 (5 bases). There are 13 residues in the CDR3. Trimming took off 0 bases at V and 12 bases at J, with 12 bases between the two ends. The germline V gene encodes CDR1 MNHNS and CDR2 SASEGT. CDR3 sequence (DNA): TGTGCCAGCAGTGAAGCCCCCGGGATTGGGCAGTTCTTC. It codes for CASSEAPGIGQFF.

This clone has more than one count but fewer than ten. CDR3 nucleotides: TGTGCCAGCAGCTTGACGCCTACTAGCGGGGGGCGGGGCGAGCAGTTCTTC. Amino acids: CASSLTPTSGGRGEQFF. J is TRBJ2-1 and V is TRBV5-4; 12 bases line up with TRBD2. Germline CDR1 SGHNT, CDR2 YYREEE (reference sequence). The CDR3 loop spans 17 amino acids. With V trimmed by 1 base and J by 10 bases, 12 bases remained unmatched.

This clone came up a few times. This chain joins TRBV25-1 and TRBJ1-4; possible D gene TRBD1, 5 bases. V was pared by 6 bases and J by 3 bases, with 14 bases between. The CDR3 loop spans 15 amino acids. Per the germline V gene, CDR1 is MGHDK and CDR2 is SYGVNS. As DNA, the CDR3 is TGTGCCAGCAGCGCAGGGATCTCTGCTAATGAAAAACTGTTTTTT. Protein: CASSAGISANEKLFF.

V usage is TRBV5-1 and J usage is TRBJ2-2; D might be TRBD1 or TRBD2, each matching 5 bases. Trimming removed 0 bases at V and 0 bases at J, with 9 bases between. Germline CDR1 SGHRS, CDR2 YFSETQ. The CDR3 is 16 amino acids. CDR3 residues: CASSLAGTANTGELFF. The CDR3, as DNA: TGCGCCAGCAGCTTGGCCGGGACGGCGAACACCGGGGAGCTGTTTTTT. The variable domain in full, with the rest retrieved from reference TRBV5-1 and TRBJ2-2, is KAGVTQTPRYLIKTRGQQVTLSCSPISGHRSVSWYQQTPGQGLQFLFEYFSETQRNKGNFPGRFSGRQFSNSRSEMNVSTLELGDSALYLCASSLAGTANTGELFFGEGSRLTVL.

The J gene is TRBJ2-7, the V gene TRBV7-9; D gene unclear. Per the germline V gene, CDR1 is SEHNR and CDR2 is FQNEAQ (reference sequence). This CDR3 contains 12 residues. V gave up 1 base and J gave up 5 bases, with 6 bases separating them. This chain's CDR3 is CASSLVQDEQYF. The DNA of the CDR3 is TGTGCCAGCAGCTTAGTTCAAGACGAGCAGTACTTC. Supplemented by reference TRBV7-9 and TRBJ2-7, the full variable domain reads DTGVSQNPRHKITKRGQNVTFRCDPISEHNRLYWYRQTLGQGPEFLTYFQNEAQLEKSRLLSDRFSAERPKGSFSTLEIQRTEQGDSAMYLCASSLVQDEQYFGPGTRLTVT.

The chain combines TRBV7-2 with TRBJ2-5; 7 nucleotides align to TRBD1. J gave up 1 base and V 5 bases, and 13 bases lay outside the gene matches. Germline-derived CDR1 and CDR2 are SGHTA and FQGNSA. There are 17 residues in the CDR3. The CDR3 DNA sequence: TGTGCCAGCAGCCTGTTTAAGACAGGGTGGCCCCAAGAGACCCAGTACTTC. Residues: CASSLFKTGWPQETQYF.

In DNA form, the CDR3 reads TGCGCCAGCAGCCAGAAGTTAGCGGGGGGGCACACCGGGGAGCTGTTTTTT. It codes for CASSQKLAGGHTGELFF. The chain employs TRBV4-3 and TRBJ2-2, with 11 bases aligning to TRBD2. Looked up from germline, CDR1 is LGHNA and CDR2 is YSLEER. V was clipped by 3 bases and J by 3 bases; unmatched bases: 6. This CDR3 is built from 17 residues.

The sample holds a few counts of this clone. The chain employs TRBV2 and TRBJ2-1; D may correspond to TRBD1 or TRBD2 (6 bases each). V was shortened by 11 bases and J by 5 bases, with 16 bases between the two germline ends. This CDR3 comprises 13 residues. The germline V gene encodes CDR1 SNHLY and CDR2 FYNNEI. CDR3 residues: CAWAGGRNNEQFF. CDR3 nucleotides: TGTGCCTGGGCCGGGGGCCGAAACAATGAGCAGTTCTTC.

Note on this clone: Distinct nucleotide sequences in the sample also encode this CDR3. The chain's CDR3 is CASSPPEDTQYF. The CDR3 bases are TGTGCCAGCTCACCTCCGGAAGATACGCAGTATTTT. The rearrangement joins TRBV18 to TRBJ2-3; D unresolved. Looked up from germline, CDR1 is KGHSH and CDR2 is LQKENI. The CDR3 has 12 residues. V lost 3 bases and J 5 bases, leaving 6 bases between the germline ends.

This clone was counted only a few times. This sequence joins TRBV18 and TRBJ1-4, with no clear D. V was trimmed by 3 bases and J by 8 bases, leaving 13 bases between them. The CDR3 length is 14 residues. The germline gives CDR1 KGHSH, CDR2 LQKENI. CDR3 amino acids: CASSPETKGEKLFF. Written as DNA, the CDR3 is TGTGCCAGCTCACCGGAAACAAAGGGCGAAAAACTGTTTTTT.

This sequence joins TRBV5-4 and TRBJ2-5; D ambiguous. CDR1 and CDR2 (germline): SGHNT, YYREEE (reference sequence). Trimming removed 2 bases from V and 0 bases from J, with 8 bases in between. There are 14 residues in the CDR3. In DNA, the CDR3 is TGTGCCAGCAGCTTTGGATCGTACCAAGAGACCCAGTACTTC. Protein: CASSFGSYQETQYF. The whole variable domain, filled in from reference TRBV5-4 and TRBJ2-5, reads ETGVTQSPTHLIKTRGQQVTLRCSSQSGHNTVSWYQQALGQGPQFIFQYYREEENGRGNFPPRFSGLQFPNYSSELNVNALELDDSALYLCASSFGSYQETQYFGPGTRLLVL.

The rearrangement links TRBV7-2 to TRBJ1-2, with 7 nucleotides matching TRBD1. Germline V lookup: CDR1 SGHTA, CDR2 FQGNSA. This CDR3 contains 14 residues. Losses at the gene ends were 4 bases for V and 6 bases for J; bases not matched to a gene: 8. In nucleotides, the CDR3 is TGTGCCAGCAGCTCCCAGGGGGGCTTGGATGGCTACACCTTC. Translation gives CASSSQGGLDGYTF.

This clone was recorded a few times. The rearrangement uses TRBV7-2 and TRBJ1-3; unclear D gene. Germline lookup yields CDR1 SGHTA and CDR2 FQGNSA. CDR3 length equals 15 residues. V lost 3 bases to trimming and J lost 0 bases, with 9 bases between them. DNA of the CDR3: TGTGCCAGCAGCTTGAACAGCCACTCTGGAAACACCATATATTTT. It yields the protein CASSLNSHSGNTIYF.

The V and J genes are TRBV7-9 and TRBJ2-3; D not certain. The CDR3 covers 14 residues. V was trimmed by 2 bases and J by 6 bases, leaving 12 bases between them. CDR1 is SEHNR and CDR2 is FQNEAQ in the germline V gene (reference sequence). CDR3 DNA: TGTGCCAGCAGCTTAACCGGGTTCGGGGATACGCAGTATTTT. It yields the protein CASSLTGFGDTQYF.

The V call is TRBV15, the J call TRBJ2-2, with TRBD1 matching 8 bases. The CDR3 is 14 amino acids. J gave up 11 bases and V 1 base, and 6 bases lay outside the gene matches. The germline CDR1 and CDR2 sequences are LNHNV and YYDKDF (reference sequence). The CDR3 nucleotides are TGTGCCACCAGCAGAGTCAGGACAGGGATAGAGCTGTTTTTT. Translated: CATSRVRTGIELFF. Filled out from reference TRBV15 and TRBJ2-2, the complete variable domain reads DAMVIQNPRYQVTQFGKPVTLSCSQTLNHNVMYWYQQKSSQAPKLLFHYYDKDFNNEADTPDNFQSRRPNTSFCFLDIRSPGLGDTAMYLCATSRVRTGIELFFGEGSRLTVL.

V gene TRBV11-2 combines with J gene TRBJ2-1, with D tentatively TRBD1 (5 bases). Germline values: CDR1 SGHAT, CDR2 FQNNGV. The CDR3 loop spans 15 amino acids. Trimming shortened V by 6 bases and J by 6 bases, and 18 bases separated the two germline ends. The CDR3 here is CASRGRQTPFNEQFF. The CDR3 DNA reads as TGTGCCAGCAGGGGCCGACAGACCCCTTTCAATGAGCAGTTCTTC.

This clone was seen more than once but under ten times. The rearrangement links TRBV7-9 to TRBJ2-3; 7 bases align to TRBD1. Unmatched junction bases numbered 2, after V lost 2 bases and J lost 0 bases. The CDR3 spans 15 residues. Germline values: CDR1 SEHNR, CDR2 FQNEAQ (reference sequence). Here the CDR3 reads CASSLMGQSTDTQYF. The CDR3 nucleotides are TGTGCCAGCAGCTTAATGGGACAGAGCACAGATACGCAGTATTTT.

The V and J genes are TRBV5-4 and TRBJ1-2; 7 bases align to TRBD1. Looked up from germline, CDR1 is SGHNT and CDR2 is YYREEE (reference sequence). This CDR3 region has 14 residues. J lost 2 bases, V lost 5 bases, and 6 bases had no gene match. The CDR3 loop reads CASRLQGQNYGYTF. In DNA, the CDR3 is TGTGCCAGCAGATTGCAGGGACAGAACTATGGCTACACCTTC.